The 27 T cell receptor beta chains below come from one sample, sequenced in a study of CD8 T cells in Susac syndrome. When the RNA was reverse transcribed, random hexamers were used with an input of roughly 0.45 to 1 ug. From the immunoSEQ multiplex PCR reads, TCRdb called clonotypes with MiXCR, one entry per CDR3 protein. The sample yields just over 80,000 distinct CDR3 sequences, around 94% seen once. The sequencing sample was made of CD8+ T cells from PBMCs. These receptor sequences come from a human donor in good health.

The chain links TRBV20-1 to TRBJ2-7; 7 bases fit TRBD2. The V gene's germline CDR1 is DFQATT and CDR2 SNEGSKA (reference sequence). The CDR3 runs 14 residues. V was pared by 1 base and J by 7 bases, with 10 bases of the junction left unmatched. This CDR3 is CSARVAGVLGEQYV. For the CDR3, the DNA is TGCAGTGCTAGAGTGGCGGGAGTCCTTGGGGAGCAGTACGTC.

The rearrangement uses TRBV29-1 and TRBJ1-2, with no clear D. Between the trimmed V and J ends, which lost 6 bases and 0 bases, there was a span of 11 bases. CDR1 is SQVTM, CDR2 ANQGSEA, per germline. The CDR3 extends over 13 amino acids. CDR3 bases: TGCAGCGTCTTGACGGCTACTAACTATGGCTACACCTTC. This sequence encodes CSVLTATNYGYTF. Complete variable domain (other parts from reference TRBV29-1 and TRBJ1-2): SAVISQKPSRDICQRGTSLTIQCQVDSQVTMMFWYRQQPGQSLTLIATANQGSEATYESGFVIDKFPISRPNLTFSTLTVSNMSPEDSSIYLCSVLTATNYGYTFGSGTRLTVV.

This chain joins TRBV15 and TRBJ1-1, with D possibly TRBD1 on 6 matching bases. In germline, CDR1 is LNHNV, CDR2 YYDKDF (reference sequence). Between the trimmed V and J ends, which lost 3 bases and 4 bases, there was a span of 12 bases. The CDR3 consists of 14 residues. DNA for the CDR3: TGTGCCACCAGCAGCTCACAGGGTGTCACTGAAGCTTTCTTT. Translating gives CATSSSQGVTEAFF. Full variable domain (outside the CDR3, taken from reference TRBV15 and TRBJ1-1): DAMVIQNPRYQVTQFGKPVTLSCSQTLNHNVMYWYQQKSSQAPKLLFHYYDKDFNNEADTPDNFQSRRPNTSFCFLDIRSPGLGDTAMYLCATSSSQGVTEAFFGQGTRLTVV.

This chain joins TRBV2 and TRBJ2-4; D possibly uses TRBD1 or TRBD2 (5 bases each). Germline CDR1 is SNHLY and CDR2 is FYNNEI. V dropped 3 bases and J dropped 0 bases, with 15 bases sitting between them. This CDR3 comprises 17 residues. The DNA for the CDR3 is TGTGCCAGCAGTGAGACGACAGAGGGCTTAGCCAAAAACATTCAGTACTTC. This sequence encodes CASSETTEGLAKNIQYF.

This rearrangement joins TRBV3-1 to TRBJ2-3; 11 bases map to TRBD2. CDR3 length equals 16 residues. Looked up from germline, CDR1 is LGHDT and CDR2 is YNNKEL (reference sequence). V was pared by 3 bases and J by 1 base, with 3 bases of the junction left unmatched. In nucleotides, the CDR3 is TGTGCCAGCAGCCAGGTGGGACTAGCGGGCACAGATACGCAGTATTTT. It yields the protein CASSQVGLAGTDTQYF.

This clonotype has a single count. V and J are TRBV20-1 and TRBJ1-5; D might be TRBD1 (6 bases). This CDR3 comprises 13 residues. Trimming shortened V by 5 bases and J by 0 bases, and 8 bases separated the two germline ends. CDR1 and CDR2 (germline): DFQATT, SNEGSKA (reference sequence). CDR3 in DNA: TGCAGTGCTCGGACAGATAGCAATCAGCCCCAGCATTTT. Translated: CSARTDSNQPQHF.

This clonotype has just one count. The V call is TRBV9, the J call TRBJ2-1, with D perhaps matching TRBD2 (7 bases). Germline V lookup: CDR1 SGDLS, CDR2 YYNGEE. The CDR3 covers 15 residues. Trimming took off 0 bases at V and 4 bases at J, with 11 bases between the two ends. CDR3 in DNA: TGTGCCAGCAGCGTAGACGGGGGGCCTTACAATGAGCAGTTCTTC. This sequence encodes CASSVDGGPYNEQFF.

This clonotype has only one observation. The V gene is TRBV3-1, the J gene TRBJ1-2; 8 positions match TRBD1. This CDR3 spans 15 amino acids. Germline lookup yields CDR1 LGHDT and CDR2 YNNKEL (reference sequence). Unmatched junction bases numbered 15, after V lost 2 bases and J lost 13 bases. The chain's CDR3 is CASSQPREDRVGITF. CDR3 in DNA: TGTGCCAGCAGCCAACCGCGGGAGGACAGGGTCGGGATCACCTTC. Filled out from reference TRBV3-1 and TRBJ1-2, the complete variable domain reads DTAVSQTPKYLVTQMGNDKSIKCEQNLGHDTMYWYKQDSKKFLKIMFSYNNKELIINETVPNRFSPKSPDKAHLNLHINSLELGDSAVYFCASSQPREDRVGITFGSGTRLTVV.

The V and J genes are TRBV11-2 and TRBJ2-7, with D possibly TRBD1 on 5 matching bases. CDR1 and CDR2 (germline): SGHAT, FQNNGV. The CDR3 runs 15 residues. Deletions cut 8 bases from V and 5 bases from J, with 22 bases between. CDR3 protein: CASCPGRVRSDEQYF. CDR3 DNA sequence: TGTGCCAGCTGCCCCGGCAGGGTAAGGTCAGACGAGCAGTACTTC.

The rearrangement uses TRBV2 and TRBJ1-3; 9 bases are shared with TRBD1. This CDR3 is built from 16 residues. CDR1 is SNHLY, CDR2 FYNNEI, per germline. V gave up 6 bases and J gave up 4 bases; unmatched junction bases: 10. The CDR3 loop reads CASRGQGTAGGNTIYF. DNA for the CDR3: TGTGCCAGCAGGGGACAGGGCACGGCTGGAGGAAACACCATATATTTT.

The chain couples TRBV7-9 to TRBJ2-3; D is unclear. Germline V gene sequence: CDR1 SEHNR, CDR2 FQNEAQ (reference sequence). V was clipped by 2 bases and J by 2 bases, with 11 bases between them. CDR3 length: 15 amino acids. CDR3 nucleotide sequence: TGTGCCAGCAGCTTACTCATTGTTAACACAGATACGCAGTATTTT. Its protein product is CASSLLIVNTDTQYF.

This rearrangement joins TRBV20-1 to TRBJ1-2, with TRBD1 matching 9 bases. V lost 5 bases to trimming and J lost 7 bases; unmatched junction nucleotides: 8. Germline CDR1 DFQATT, CDR2 SNEGSKA (reference sequence). The CDR3 sequence is 13 residues long. This CDR3 is CSALDRGLGGYTF. DNA for the CDR3: TGCAGTGCTCTGGACAGGGGTTTGGGTGGCTACACCTTC.

This clonotype was picked up one time. The J gene is TRBJ2-6, the V gene TRBV29-1; no clear D. The CDR3 is 13 residues long. Trimming left V 6 bases short and J 4 bases short, with 10 bases between. Germline V lookup: CDR1 SQVTM, CDR2 ANQGSEA. CDR3 sequence (DNA): TGCAGCGTCCCCGGAGAAGGGGCCAACGTCCTGACTTTC. Protein: CSVPGEGANVLTF.

In this sample, this clonotype turned up once. V is TRBV4-1 and J is TRBJ2-1; D uncertain. CDR1 and CDR2 (germline): MGHRA, YSYEKL. The CDR3 spans 15 residues. The V end was cut by 1 base, the J end by 7 bases, with 14 bases between. CDR3 DNA: TGCGCCAGCAGCCAAGGATTGGGTCAAGGGAATGAGCAGTTCTTC. Protein sequence: CASSQGLGQGNEQFF.

This clonotype was recorded once. The rearrangement links TRBV9 to TRBJ2-3; TRBD1 or TRBD2 may be the D gene (6 bases each). This CDR3 is built from 13 residues. CDR1 is SGDLS and CDR2 is YYNGEE in the germline V gene. The V and J ends lost 3 bases and 4 bases respectively, with 9 bases between them. In DNA form, the CDR3 reads TGTGCCAGCAGCGAGGGGGGTTCAGATACGCAGTATTTT. Its translation: CASSEGGSDTQYF.

The chain recombines TRBV4-1 with TRBJ1-2; 11 bases line up with TRBD1. CDR3 length: 15 amino acids. J lost 6 bases, V lost 3 bases, and 6 bases had no gene match. In germline, CDR1 is MGHRA, CDR2 YSYEKL. The CDR3 DNA reads TGCGCCAGCAGCCATTGGGACAGGGGGGAGAATGGCTACACCTTC. Amino acids: CASSHWDRGENGYTF.

The genes are TRBV5-4 and TRBJ2-1; D not certain. Trimming pared 2 bases from V and 10 bases from J, leaving 10 bases between. The CDR3 spans 12 residues. Germline V gene lookup returns CDR1 SGHNT and CDR2 YYREEE (reference sequence). CDR3 residues: CASSFGVEEQFF. CDR3 nucleotide sequence: TGTGCCAGCAGCTTCGGAGTGGAGGAGCAGTTCTTC.

The chain combines TRBV7-2 with TRBJ2-1; 11 positions agree with TRBD2. V lost 3 bases to trimming and J lost 10 bases; unmatched junction nucleotides: 8. This CDR3 is 15 amino acids long. CDR1 and CDR2 from the germline V gene are SGHTA and FQGNSA. CDR3 DNA sequence: TGTGCCAGCAGCTTGACTAGCGGGACTCGCCGGGAGCAGTTCTTC. As protein: CASSLTSGTRREQFF.

Comments on this clonotype: A junction boundary mismatches the germline segment, possibly from a read error. The chain couples TRBV9 to TRBJ2-3; 7 nucleotides align to TRBD1. Germline CDR1 reads SGDLS; CDR2 reads YYNGEE. The CDR3 is 15 residues long. CDR3 amino acids: CASSVTGASTDAQYF. For the CDR3, the DNA is TGTGCCAGCAGCGTAACAGGGGCAAGCACAGATGCGCAGTATTTT.

J is TRBJ1-1 and V is TRBV27, with unresolved D. CDR1 and CDR2 from the germline V gene are MNHEY and SMNVEV (reference sequence). There are 13 residues in the CDR3. Trimming removed 2 bases at V and 3 bases at J, with 7 bases between. The CDR3 loop is CASSLGEDTEAFF. The DNA of the CDR3 is TGTGCCAGCAGTTTAGGGGAGGACACTGAAGCTTTCTTT.

The J gene is TRBJ2-3, the V gene TRBV20-1, with no clear D. This CDR3 spans 14 amino acids. CDR1 and CDR2 from the germline V gene are DFQATT and SNEGSKA (reference sequence). The V end lost 0 bases, the J end lost 1 base, and 8 bases lay between the germline ends. The CDR3, as DNA: TGCAGTGCTAGAGATGTCCAGGGCACAGATACGCAGTATTTT. This translates into CSARDVQGTDTQYF.

The V gene is TRBV20-1, the J gene TRBJ1-2, with a tentative D call TRBD1 (5 bases). The germline V gene encodes CDR1 DFQATT and CDR2 SNEGSKA (reference sequence). The CDR3 runs to 16 residues. V was shortened by 6 bases and J by 0 bases, with 20 bases between the two germline ends. The CDR3: CSASGIGGTTNYGYTF. The CDR3, as DNA: TGCAGTGCATCGGGAATCGGGGGTACAACTAACTATGGCTACACCTTC.

The chain recombines TRBV7-8 with TRBJ2-7; 8 nucleotides agree with TRBD2. Germline V lookup: CDR1 SGHVS, CDR2 FQNEAQ. The CDR3 length is 14 residues. The CDR3 DNA follows: TGTGCCAGCAGCTTAGGGACTAGCTCCAACGAGCAGTACGTC. Amino acids: CASSLGTSSNEQYV.

The V call is TRBV29-1, the J call TRBJ2-7; 10 bases match TRBD1. The CDR3 runs 14 residues. Germline assignment: CDR1 SQVTM and CDR2 ANQGSEA. The junction had 4 bases not matched to a gene; V was cut back by 3 bases and J by 2 bases. CDR3 DNA: TGCAGCGTTGAGGGGGACAGGGGAACCTACGAGCAGTACTTC. It yields the protein CSVEGDRGTYEQYF.

The chain joins TRBV27 to TRBJ2-5, with D perhaps matching TRBD1 or TRBD2 (5 bases each). The germline V gene encodes CDR1 MNHEY and CDR2 SMNVEV (reference sequence). This CDR3 region has 13 residues. The V end was cut by 1 base, the J end by 7 bases, with 10 bases between. This CDR3 reads CASSLYGATTQYF. The CDR3 DNA sequence: TGTGCCAGCAGTTTATACGGGGCTACGACCCAGTACTTC.

The rearrangement joins TRBV24-1 to TRBJ2-1, with a possible D match to TRBD1 (5 bases). Germline V gene lookup returns CDR1 KGHDR and CDR2 SFDVKD. CDR3 size: 17 residues. Trimming pared 4 bases from V and 1 base from J, leaving 16 bases between. For the CDR3, the DNA is TGTGCCACCAGTGAGGGCGACAGTCCTGGGTCCTACAATGAGCAGTTCTTC. Translating it yields CATSEGDSPGSYNEQFF.

This chain uses TRBV25-1 with TRBJ2-1; no definite D call. Trimming removed 0 bases at V and 6 bases at J, with 3 bases between. Germline V gene sequence: CDR1 MGHDK, CDR2 SYGVNS. The CDR3 runs 12 residues. The CDR3 DNA is TGTGCCAGCAGTGAATATGGCAATGAGCAGTTCTTC. Translated, it gives CASSEYGNEQFF.